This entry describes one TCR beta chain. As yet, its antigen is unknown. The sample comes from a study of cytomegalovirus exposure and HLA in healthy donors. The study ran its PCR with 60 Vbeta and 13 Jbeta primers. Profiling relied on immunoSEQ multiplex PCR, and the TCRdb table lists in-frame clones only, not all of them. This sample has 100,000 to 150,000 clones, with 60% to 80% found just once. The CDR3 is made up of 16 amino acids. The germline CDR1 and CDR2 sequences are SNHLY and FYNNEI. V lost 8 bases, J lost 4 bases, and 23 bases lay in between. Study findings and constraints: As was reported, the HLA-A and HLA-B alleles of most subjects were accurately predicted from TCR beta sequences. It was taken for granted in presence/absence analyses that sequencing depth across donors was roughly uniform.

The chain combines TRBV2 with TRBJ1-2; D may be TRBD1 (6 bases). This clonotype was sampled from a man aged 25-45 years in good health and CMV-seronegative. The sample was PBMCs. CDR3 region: CASDYSPGQIIYGYTF. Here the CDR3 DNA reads TGTGCCAGCGACTATTCCCCGGGACAAATAATCTATGGCTACACCTTC.